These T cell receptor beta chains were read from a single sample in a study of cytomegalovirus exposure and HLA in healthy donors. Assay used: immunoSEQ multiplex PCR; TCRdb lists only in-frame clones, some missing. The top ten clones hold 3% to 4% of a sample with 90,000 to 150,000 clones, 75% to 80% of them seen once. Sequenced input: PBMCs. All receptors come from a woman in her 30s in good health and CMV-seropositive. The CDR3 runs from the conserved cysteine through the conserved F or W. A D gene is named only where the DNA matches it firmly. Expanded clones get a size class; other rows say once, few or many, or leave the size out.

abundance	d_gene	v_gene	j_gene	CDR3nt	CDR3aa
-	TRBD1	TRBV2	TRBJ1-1	TGTGCCAGCAGGGACAGGGGGTGGACTGAAGCTTTCTTT	CASRDRGWTEAFF
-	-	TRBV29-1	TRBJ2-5	TGCAGCGCAGCACGAAGAGCGGACAGACACCAAGAGACCCAGTACTTC	CSAARRADRHQETQYF
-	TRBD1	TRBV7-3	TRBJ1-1	TGTGCCAGCAGCTTAGGACAGGGGTACACTGAAGCTTTCTTT	CASSLGQGYTEAFF
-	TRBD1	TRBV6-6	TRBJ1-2	TGTGCCAGCAGTTACTCGGACAGGGGCTATGGCTACACCTTC	CASSYSDRGYGYTF
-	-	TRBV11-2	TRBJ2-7	TGTGCCAGCAGCTTATACGGGGGTAGTACCTACGAGCAGTACTTC	CASSLYGGSTYEQYF
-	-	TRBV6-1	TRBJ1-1	TGTGCCAGCACCCCGGACATACGTACTGAAGCTTTCTTT	CASTPDIRTEAFF
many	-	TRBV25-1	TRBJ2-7	TGTGCCAGCAGTGATTTACGGGGTTCGGACTACGAGCAGTACTTC	CASSDLRGSDYEQYF
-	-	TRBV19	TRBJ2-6	TGTGCCAGTAGTGTCGACAGGCCTGGGGCCAACGTCCTGACTTTC	CASSVDRPGANVLTF
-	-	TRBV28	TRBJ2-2	TGTGCCAGCAGTCGTCGCTTGGGGGGGGCGTACACCGGGGAGCTGTTTTTT	CASSRRLGGAYTGELFF
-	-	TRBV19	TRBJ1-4	TGTGCCAGTAGTATACAGGCCTATAATGAAAAACTGTTTTTT	CASSIQAYNEKLFF
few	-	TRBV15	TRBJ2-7	TGTGCCACCAGCACCACAGACAGCTACGAGCAGTACTTC	CATSTTDSYEQYF
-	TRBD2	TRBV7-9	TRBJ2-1	TGTGCCAGCAGCTTGCGGGGGGGCCAGGACGAGCAGTTCTTC	CASSLRGGQDEQFF
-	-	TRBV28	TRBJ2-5	TGTGCCAGCAGTTTAGGGGGCCAGGGAGAGACCCAGTACTTC	CASSLGGQGETQYF
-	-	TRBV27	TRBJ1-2	TGTGCCAGCAGTCCCTTAACCCAGGGACACCTTAACTATGGCTACACCTTC	CASSPLTQGHLNYGYTF
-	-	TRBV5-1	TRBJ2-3	TGCGCCAGCAGCCTACCCAGACAGGGAGGTACGCAGTATTTT	CASSLPRQGGTQYF
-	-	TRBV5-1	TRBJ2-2	TGCGCCAGCAGCTTGGCGGGAGCGAACACCGGGGAGCTGTTTTTT	CASSLAGANTGELFF
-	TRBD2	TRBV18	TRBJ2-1	TGTGCCAGCTCTCTTAGCGGGGGCCCGAATGAGCAGTTCTTC	CASSLSGGPNEQFF
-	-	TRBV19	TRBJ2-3	TGTGCCAGTAGTATAGGTGGCGGATTCACAGATACGCAGTATTTT	CASSIGGGFTDTQYF
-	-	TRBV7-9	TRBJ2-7	TGTGCCAGCAGCGACGCCACAGGGTCGGCGTACTTC	CASSDATGSAYF
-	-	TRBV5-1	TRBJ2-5	TGCGCCAGCAGCTTCGCGGCGGGAACCGCGTCGGCCCAGTACTTC	CASSFAAGTASAQYF
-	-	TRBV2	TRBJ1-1	TGTGCCAGCACCCCCCAGCTGGGGCACACTGAAGCTTTCTTT	CASTPQLGHTEAFF
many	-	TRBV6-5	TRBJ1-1	TGTGCCAGCAGTTACTCGACAAGGTCAAACACTGAAGCTTTCTTT	CASSYSTRSNTEAFF
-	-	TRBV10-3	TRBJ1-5	TGTGCCATCAGTGTAAGCAGGGATCAGCCCCAGCATTTT	CAISVSRDQPQHF